This T cell receptor beta chain was sequenced for a study of T cell responses to AZD1222 COVID-19 vaccine. Trimming at V came to 6 bases and at J to 0 bases, leaving 8 bases not matched to a gene. The CDR3 consists of 16 residues. Looked up from germline, CDR1 is LNHDA and CDR2 is SQIVND (reference sequence). Notes on the study in general: Clonal diversity may have been underestimated, and the donors were mostly white British, with more females than males. Baseline antibody screening turned up just a handful of seropositive AZD1222 recipients. Sampled repertoires all dated from after the peak T cell response.

For this clone: As yet, its antigen is unknown.

This table comes from immunoSEQ multiplex PCR, and its TCRdb copy is limited to in-frame clones, with some not included. The repertoire holds approximately 140,000 clones, about 89% seen once, with roughly 4.7% in the top ten. This TCR was recovered from an adult in good health. Material: peripheral blood, obtained on day 0 of AZD1222 vaccination. V usage is TRBV19 and J usage is TRBJ2-1; 7 bases fit TRBD2. CDR3 loop: CASRPTSASSYNEQFF. In DNA form, the CDR3 reads TGTGCCAGTAGACCAACTAGCGCGAGCTCCTACAATGAGCAGTTCTTC. Looking up the rest from reference TRBV19 and TRBJ2-1 gives the full variable domain: DGGITQSPKYLFRKEGQNVTLSCEQNLNHDAMYWYRQDPGQGLRLIYYSQIVNDFQKGDIAEGYSVSREKKESFPLTVTSAQKNPTAFYLCASRPTSASSYNEQFFGPGTRLTVL.